What follows is one T cell receptor beta chain and its context. Repertoires were generated with immunoSEQ multiplex PCR, while TCRdb's copy carries only in-frame clones and drops some. The sample holds 300,000 or so clones, 86% seen once. From germline, CDR1 is SGHNT and CDR2 YENEEA. The CDR3 loop spans 15 amino acids. Trimming stripped 1 base from V and 0 bases from J, with 7 bases between. This sample stems from a study of blood T cell repertoires in COVID-19. About the study: PBMCs, B-cell-depleted T cells, or T cells were the source of the cDNA or gDNA that made up the material.

Clinical histories supplied by participants themselves formed the basis of cohort assignment. This sequence was found in a woman aged 40-49 years with acute COVID-19. The specimen sequenced was PBMCs or T cells enriched from blood (not recorded which). The chain carries TRBV11-3 and TRBJ2-1, with no clear D. Written as DNA, the CDR3 is TGTGCCAGCAGCTTAGCGACGGGCTCCTACAATGAGCAGTTCTTC. Translation gives CASSLATGSYNEQFF.